Listed here is a single T cell receptor beta chain. This entry comes from a study of blood T cell repertoires in COVID-19. Study background: Specimens from acute and convalescent COVID-19 originated in the United States, Italy and Spain. PBMCs, B-cell-depleted T cells, or T cells were the source of the cDNA or gDNA that made up the material.

Per the study methods: Amplified reference gene primers provided the basis for estimating nucleated cell counts. Repertoires were generated with immunoSEQ multiplex PCR, while TCRdb's copy carries only in-frame clones and drops some. The V and J calls and the clone size are those of that table, but D and trimming were determined from the DNA. The sample has fewer than 350,000 clones, 81% seen once; the top ten hold about 3.2%. The CDR3 is 15 residues long. Deletions cut 2 bases from V and 3 bases from J, with 13 bases between. Germline CDR1 is LNHDA and CDR2 is SQIVND (reference sequence). The chain employs TRBV19 and TRBJ1-2, with D possibly being TRBD1 (6 bases). The TCR comes from a woman in her sixties or seventies with active or convalescent COVID-19. Sample: peripheral blood. The CDR3 DNA follows: TGTGCCAGTAGTATACAGGGGCTCGGGGACTATGGCTACACCTTC. It encodes CASSIQGLGDYGYTF.